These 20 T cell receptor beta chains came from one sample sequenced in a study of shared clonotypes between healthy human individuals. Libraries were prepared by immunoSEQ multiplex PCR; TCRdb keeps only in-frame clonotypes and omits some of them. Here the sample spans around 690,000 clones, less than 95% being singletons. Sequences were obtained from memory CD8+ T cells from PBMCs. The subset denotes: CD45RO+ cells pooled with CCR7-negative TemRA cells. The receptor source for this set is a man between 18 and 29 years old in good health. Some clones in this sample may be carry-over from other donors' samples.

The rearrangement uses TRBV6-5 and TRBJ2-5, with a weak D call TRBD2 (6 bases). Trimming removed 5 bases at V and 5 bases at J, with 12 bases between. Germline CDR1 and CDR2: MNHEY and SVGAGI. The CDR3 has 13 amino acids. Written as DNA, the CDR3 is TGTGCCAGCAGTCTAGCGTACCTGGAGACCCAGTACTTC. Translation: CASSLAYLETQYF.

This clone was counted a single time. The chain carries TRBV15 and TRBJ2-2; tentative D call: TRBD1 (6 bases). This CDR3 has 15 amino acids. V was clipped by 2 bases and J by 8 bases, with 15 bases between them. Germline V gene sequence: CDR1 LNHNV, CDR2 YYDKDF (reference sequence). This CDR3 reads CATSRTGTPSGELFF. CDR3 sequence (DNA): TGTGCCACCAGCAGAACCGGGACACCCTCGGGGGAGCTGTTTTTT.

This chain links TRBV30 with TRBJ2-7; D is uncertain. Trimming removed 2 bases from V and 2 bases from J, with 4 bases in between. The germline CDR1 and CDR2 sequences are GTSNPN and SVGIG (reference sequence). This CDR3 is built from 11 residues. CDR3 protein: CAWSTAYEQYF. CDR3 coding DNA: TGTGCCTGGAGTACTGCCTACGAGCAGTACTTC. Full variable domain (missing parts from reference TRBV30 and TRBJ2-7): SQTIHQWPATLVQPVGSPLSLECTVEGTSNPNLYWYRQAAGRGLQLLFYSVGIGQISSEVPQNLSASRPQDRQFILSSKKLLLSDSGFYLCAWSTAYEQYFGPGTRLTVT.

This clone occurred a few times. The CDR3 nucleotides are TGTGCCAGCAGCTCCGGGACAGGGAACACTGAAGCTTTCTTT. The encoded protein is CASSSGTGNTEAFF. The J gene is TRBJ1-1, the V gene TRBV7-9; 8 nucleotides align to TRBD1. The CDR3 has 14 residues. J gave up 1 base and V 4 bases, and 2 bases lay outside the gene matches. Germline values: CDR1 SEHNR, CDR2 FQNEAQ (reference sequence).

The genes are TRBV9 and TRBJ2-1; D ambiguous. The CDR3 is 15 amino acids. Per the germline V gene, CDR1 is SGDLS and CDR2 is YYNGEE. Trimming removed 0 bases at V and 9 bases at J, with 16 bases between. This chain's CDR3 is CASSVALGKSVEQFF. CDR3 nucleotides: TGTGCCAGCAGCGTAGCTTTAGGGAAGAGTGTTGAGCAGTTCTTC.

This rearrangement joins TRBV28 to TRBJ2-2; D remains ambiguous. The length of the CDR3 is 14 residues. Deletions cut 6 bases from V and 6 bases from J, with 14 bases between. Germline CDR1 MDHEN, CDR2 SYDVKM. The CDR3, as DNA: TGTGCCAGCAGAACTGACCGATACGCCGGGGAGCTGTTTTTT. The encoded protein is CASRTDRYAGELFF.

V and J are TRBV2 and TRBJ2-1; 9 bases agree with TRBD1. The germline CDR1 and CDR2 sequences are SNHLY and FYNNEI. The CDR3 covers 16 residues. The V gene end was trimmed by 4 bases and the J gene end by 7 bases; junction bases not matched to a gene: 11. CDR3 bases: TGTGCCAGCAGTGCTACGCGAGGGACAGGGTCTAATGAGCAGTTCTTC. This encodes CASSATRGTGSNEQFF. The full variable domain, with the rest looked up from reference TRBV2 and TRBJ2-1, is EPEVTQTPSHQVTQMGQEVILRCVPISNHLYFYWYRQILGQKVEFLVSFYNNEISEKSEIFDDQFSVERPDGSNFTLKIRSTKLEDSAMYFCASSATRGTGSNEQFFGPGTRLTVL.

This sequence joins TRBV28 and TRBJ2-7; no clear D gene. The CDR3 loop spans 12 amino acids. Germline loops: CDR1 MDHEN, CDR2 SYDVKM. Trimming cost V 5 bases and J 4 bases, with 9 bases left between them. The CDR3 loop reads CASSPDRYEQYF. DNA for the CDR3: TGTGCCAGCAGTCCTGACCGGTACGAGCAGTACTTC.

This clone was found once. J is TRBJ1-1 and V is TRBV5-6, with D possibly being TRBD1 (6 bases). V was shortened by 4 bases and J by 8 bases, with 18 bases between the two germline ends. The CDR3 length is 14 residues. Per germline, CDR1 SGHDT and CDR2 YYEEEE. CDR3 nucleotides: TGTGCCAGCAGCCCGTTTGTGGACAGTTACGAAGCTTTCTTT. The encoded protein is CASSPFVDSYEAFF.

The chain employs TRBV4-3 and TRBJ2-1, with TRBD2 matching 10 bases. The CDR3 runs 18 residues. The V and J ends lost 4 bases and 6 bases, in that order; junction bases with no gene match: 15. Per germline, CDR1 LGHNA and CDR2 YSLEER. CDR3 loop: CASSPYARLAGDVNEQFF. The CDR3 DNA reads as TGCGCCAGCAGCCCCTATGCGCGGCTAGCGGGAGATGTCAATGAGCAGTTCTTC.

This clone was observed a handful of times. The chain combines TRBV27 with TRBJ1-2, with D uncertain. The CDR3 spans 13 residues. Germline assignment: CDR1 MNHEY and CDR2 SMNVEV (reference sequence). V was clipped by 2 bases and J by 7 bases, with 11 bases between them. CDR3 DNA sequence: TGTGCCAGCAGTTTAAGCGGAGGAGGTGGCTACACCTTC. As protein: CASSLSGGGGYTF.

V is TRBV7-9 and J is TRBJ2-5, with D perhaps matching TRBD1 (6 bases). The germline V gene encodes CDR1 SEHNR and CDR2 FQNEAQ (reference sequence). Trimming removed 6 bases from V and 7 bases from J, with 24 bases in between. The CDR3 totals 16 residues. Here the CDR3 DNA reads TGTGCCAGCAGAAATGAGACAGGCGAATCTAGGGGGACCCAGTACTTC. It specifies CASRNETGESRGTQYF. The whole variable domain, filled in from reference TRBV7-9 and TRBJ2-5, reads DTGVSQNPRHKITKRGQNVTFRCDPISEHNRLYWYRQTLGQGPEFLTYFQNEAQLEKSRLLSDRFSAERPKGSFSTLEIQRTEQGDSAMYLCASRNETGESRGTQYFGPGTRLLVL.

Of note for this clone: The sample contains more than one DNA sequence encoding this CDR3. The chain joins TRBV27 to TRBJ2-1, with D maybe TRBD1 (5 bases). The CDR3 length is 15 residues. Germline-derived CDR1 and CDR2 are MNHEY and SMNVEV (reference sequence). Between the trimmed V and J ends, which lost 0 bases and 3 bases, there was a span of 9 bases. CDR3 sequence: CASSLSGQGYNEQFF. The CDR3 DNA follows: TGTGCCAGCAGTTTATCAGGGCAGGGCTACAATGAGCAGTTCTTC.

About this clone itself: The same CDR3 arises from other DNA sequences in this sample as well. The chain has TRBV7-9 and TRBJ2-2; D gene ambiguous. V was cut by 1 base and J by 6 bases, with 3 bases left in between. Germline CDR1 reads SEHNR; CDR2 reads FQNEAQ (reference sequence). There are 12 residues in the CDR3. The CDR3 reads CASSLGSGELFF. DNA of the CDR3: TGTGCCAGCAGCTTAGGATCCGGGGAGCTGTTTTTT.

The CDR3 DNA follows: TGTGCCAGCGCTTGGGGTAGGGGGGCCTCCTACGAGCAGTACTTC. This codes for CASAWGRGASYEQYF. The rearrangement links TRBV28 to TRBJ2-7; D is perhaps TRBD1 or TRBD2 (6 bases each). Germline CDR1 and CDR2: MDHEN and SYDVKM. Trimming stripped 8 bases from V and 0 bases from J, with 17 bases between. The CDR3 extends over 15 amino acids.

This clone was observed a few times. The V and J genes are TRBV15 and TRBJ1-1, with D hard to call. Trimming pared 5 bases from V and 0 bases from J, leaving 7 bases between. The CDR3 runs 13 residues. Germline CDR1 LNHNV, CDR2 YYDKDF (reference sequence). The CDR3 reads CATSYTMNTEAFF. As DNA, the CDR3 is TGTGCCACCAGCTATACGATGAACACTGAAGCTTTCTTT. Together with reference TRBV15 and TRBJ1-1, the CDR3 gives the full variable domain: DAMVIQNPRYQVTQFGKPVTLSCSQTLNHNVMYWYQQKSSQAPKLLFHYYDKDFNNEADTPDNFQSRRPNTSFCFLDIRSPGLGDTAMYLCATSYTMNTEAFFGQGTRLTVV.

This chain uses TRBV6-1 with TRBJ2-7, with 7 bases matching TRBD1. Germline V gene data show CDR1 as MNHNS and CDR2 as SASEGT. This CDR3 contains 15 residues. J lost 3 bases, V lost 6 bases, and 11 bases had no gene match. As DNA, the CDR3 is TGTGCCAGCAGGCTGGACAGGTCAGGCATCTACGAGCAGTACTTC. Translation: CASRLDRSGIYEQYF.

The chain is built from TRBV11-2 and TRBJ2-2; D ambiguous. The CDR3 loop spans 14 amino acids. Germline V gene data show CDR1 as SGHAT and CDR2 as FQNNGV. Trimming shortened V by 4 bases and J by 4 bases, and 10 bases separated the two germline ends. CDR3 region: CASSSLPTTGELFF. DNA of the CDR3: TGTGCCAGCAGCTCGCTGCCTACCACCGGGGAGCTGTTTTTT.

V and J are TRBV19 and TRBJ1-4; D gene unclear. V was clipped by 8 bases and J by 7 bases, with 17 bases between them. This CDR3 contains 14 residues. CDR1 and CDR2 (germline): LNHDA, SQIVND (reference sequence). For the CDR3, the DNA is TGTGCCAGTGAACCGGGCCTTGACGGTGAAAAACTGTTTTTT. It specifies CASEPGLDGEKLFF.

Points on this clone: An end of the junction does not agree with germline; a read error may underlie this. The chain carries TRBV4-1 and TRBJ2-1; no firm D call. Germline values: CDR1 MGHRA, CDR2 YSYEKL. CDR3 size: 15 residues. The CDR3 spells CASSSPPDGYTEQFF. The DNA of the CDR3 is TGCGCCAGCAGCTCCCCCCCTGACGGATACACTGAGCAGTTCTTC.